A selection of T cell receptor beta chains follows, all from one sample in a study of T-cell reconstitution after alpha-beta-depleted transplantation in children. Each CDR3 protein is one row after TCRdb ran MiXCR on the PCR reads. Among around 800,000 distinct CDR3 sequences, 16% were seen once, and the ten largest hold just under 5%. Sequenced material: PBMCs, mostly from graft donor cells, taken 360 days after TCRalphabeta/CD19-depleted stem cell transplant. These receptors all come from a male patient under 18 who had a stem cell transplant for acute lymphoblastic leukemia, so the T cells may come from the graft donor. Both conserved end residues are part of each CDR3. D genes are given only for firm matches. Rows may omit the clone size; those that give it use once, few, many or a size class.

j_call	v_call	d_call	clone_size	cdr3_aa	cdr3_nt
TRBJ2-3	TRBV7-3	NA	NA	CASSPRKYTDTQYF	TGTGCCAGCAGCCCCAGGAAGTATACAGATACGCAGTATTTT
TRBJ2-7	TRBV29-1	NA	few	CSVEEQPGVYEQYF	TGCAGCGTTGAAGAACAGCCGGGGGTATACGAGCAGTACTTC
TRBJ2-2	TRBV11-2	TRBD2	few	CASSLPRGTSGSGDTGELFF	TGTGCCAGCAGCCTACCCCGGGGGACTAGCGGGAGTGGTGACACCGGGGAGCTGTTTTTT
TRBJ2-6	TRBV27	NA	NA	CASSLTVEPGANVLTF	TGTGCCAGCAGTTTAACGGTTGAGCCTGGGGCCAACGTCCTGACTTTC
TRBJ2-3	TRBV29-1	NA	NA	CSVGGARGTDTQYF	TGCAGCGTTGGAGGGGCGCGGGGCACAGATACGCAGTATTTT
TRBJ2-5	TRBV20-1	NA	NA	CSARVPGVATQYF	TGCAGTGCTAGAGTACCAGGGGTCGCGACCCAGTACTTC
TRBJ2-3	TRBV5-1	NA	many	CASSLKLASLADTQYF	TGCGCCAGCAGCTTGAAGTTAGCGTCGTTGGCAGATACGCAGTATTTT
TRBJ2-2	TRBV23-1	NA	NA	CASSQWAIGGELFF	TGCGCCAGCAGTCAATGGGCCATCGGCGGGGAGCTGTTTTTT
TRBJ2-6	TRBV28	NA	NA	CASSLRTARANVLTF	TGTGCCAGCAGTTTACGCACAGCCAGGGCCAACGTCCTGACTTTC
TRBJ2-7	TRBV4-1	NA	few	CASSQDSEYEQYF	TGCGCCAGCAGCCAAGATAGCGAATACGAGCAGTACTTC
TRBJ2-7	TRBV11-2	TRBD2	NA	CASTSREGRGEQYF	TGTGCCAGCACCTCGAGGGAGGGCCGAGGGGAGCAGTACTTC
TRBJ2-2	TRBV10-3	TRBD2	few	CALAAGAGTGELFF	TGTGCCCTTGCAGCGGGAGCTGGCACCGGGGAGCTGTTTTTT
TRBJ2-7	TRBV3-1	TRBD1	NA	CASSQDLARGFSDEQYF	TGTGCCAGCAGCCAAGATTTGGCCAGGGGGTTCTCGGACGAGCAGTACTTC